One and the same sample provided the 28 T cell receptor beta chains below, sequenced in a study of T cell changes during pregnancy in multiple sclerosis. TCRdb keeps only in-frame clones here, not all; method: immunoSEQ multiplex PCR. The sample lists 85,000 to 130,000 clones; 90% to 95% were seen once. Sequences were derived from peripheral blood, sampled before pregnancy. The receptors were gathered from a female donor with multiple sclerosis, enrolled in a pregnancy study.

This sequence joins TRBV30 and TRBJ2-7; D remains unclear. Germline-derived CDR1 and CDR2 are GTSNPN and SVGIG (reference sequence). CDR3 length equals 12 residues. Trimming took off 5 bases at V and 5 bases at J, with 13 bases between the two ends. CDR3 sequence (DNA): TGTGCCTGGTCCGCCGACAAACACGAGCAGTACTTC. Translating gives CAWSADKHEQYF.

This rearrangement joins TRBV5-1 to TRBJ1-1; 12 bases align to TRBD1. V lost 4 bases to trimming and J lost 1 base; unmatched junction nucleotides: 2. The CDR3 is made up of 15 amino acids. Looked up from germline, CDR1 is SGHRS and CDR2 is YFSETQ. This CDR3 reads CASSRDRGPNTEAFF. DNA of the CDR3: TGCGCCAGCAGCAGGGACAGGGGGCCGAACACTGAAGCTTTCTTT. Variable domain in full (rest from reference TRBV5-1 and TRBJ1-1): KAGVTQTPRYLIKTRGQQVTLSCSPISGHRSVSWYQQTPGQGLQFLFEYFSETQRNKGNFPGRFSGRQFSNSRSEMNVSTLELGDSALYLCASSRDRGPNTEAFFGQGTRLTVV.

Notes on this clone: At the DNA level, this CDR3 is encoded by other sequences in the same sample as well. The CDR3 loop is CASSSGLANYGYTF. CDR3 bases: TGTGCCAGCAGTTCCGGACTAGCTAACTATGGCTACACCTTC. V usage is TRBV27 and J usage is TRBJ1-2; no reliable D call. The V gene lost 4 bases and the J gene lost 0 bases, with 9 bases spanning the gap. Looked up from germline, CDR1 is MNHEY and CDR2 is SMNVEV (reference sequence). The CDR3 has 14 amino acids.

This clone is a singleton in its sample. J is TRBJ2-1 and V is TRBV4-1; possible D gene TRBD2, 6 bases. Germline V lookup: CDR1 MGHRA, CDR2 YSYEKL. The germline V and J ends were trimmed by 4 bases and 7 bases, with 11 bases remaining between them. The CDR3 runs to 13 residues. This CDR3 is CASSLGGRNEQFF. The CDR3 coding sequence is TGCGCCAGCAGCCTCGGGGGTCGGAATGAGCAGTTCTTC.

The chain has TRBV9 and TRBJ2-2, with 9 positions matching TRBD1. J was trimmed by 0 bases and V by 4 bases; bases with no gene match: 10. Germline V gene sequence: CDR1 SGDLS, CDR2 YYNGEE. This CDR3 is 18 amino acids long. This CDR3 is CASSLTGGSIANTGELFF. The CDR3 DNA reads as TGTGCCAGCAGCCTGACAGGGGGATCCATCGCGAACACCGGGGAGCTGTTTTTT.

In this sample, this clone turned up once. The chain links TRBV14 to TRBJ2-6; a weak D match, TRBD2 (7 bases). Germline CDR1 reads SGHDN; CDR2 reads FVKESK. V dropped 4 bases and J dropped 10 bases, with 23 bases sitting between them. CDR3 length: 17 amino acids. The CDR3 nucleotides read TGTGCCAGCAGCCTCGCCGTATTAAAACAGGGAGGGAACGTCCTGACTTTC. Translation: CASSLAVLKQGGNVLTF.

The J gene is TRBJ2-3, the V gene TRBV15; D remains unclear. V dropped 0 bases and J dropped 2 bases, with 6 bases sitting between them. CDR1 is LNHNV and CDR2 is YYDKDF in the germline V gene (reference sequence). The CDR3 sequence is 14 residues long. Written as DNA, the CDR3 is TGTGCCACCAGCAGAGAGGGCGACACAGATACGCAGTATTTT. Translation: CATSREGDTDTQYF.

Comment on this clone: This sample includes further DNA sequences coding for the same CDR3. J is TRBJ1-5 and V is TRBV10-3; a weak D match, TRBD1 (5 bases). Trimming cost V 2 bases and J 2 bases, with 10 bases left between them. Germline V gene lookup returns CDR1 ENHRY and CDR2 SYGVKD. The CDR3 runs 15 residues. This chain's CDR3 is CAISEGGEGNQPQHF. For the CDR3, the DNA is TGTGCCATCAGTGAGGGGGGGGAGGGCAATCAGCCCCAGCATTTT.

The chain carries TRBV9 and TRBJ2-1; tentatively, D is TRBD1 (5 bases). The CDR3 covers 15 residues. Germline V gene data show CDR1 as SGDLS and CDR2 as YYNGEE. V was trimmed by 4 bases and J by 1 base, leaving 12 bases between them. Here the CDR3 DNA reads TGTGCCAGCAGCCCCCATGCAGGGTCCTACAATGAGCAGTTCTTC. Residues: CASSPHAGSYNEQFF.

The CDR3 DNA reads as TGTGCCAGCAGCTTAGAAGGCCCAGGGGCGCTGTTTTTT. Translation: CASSLEGPGALFF. V gene TRBV7-6 combines with J gene TRBJ1-4, with D possibly being TRBD1 (6 bases). CDR1 and CDR2 (germline): SGHVS, FNYEAQ. Trimming took 1 base from V and 14 from J, leaving 14 bases between them. The CDR3 is made up of 13 amino acids.

This clone was picked up one time. The chain recombines TRBV5-4 with TRBJ2-7, with 7 bases aligning to TRBD1. Losses at the gene ends were 1 base for V and 5 bases for J; bases not matched to a gene: 3. The CDR3 contains 13 residues. Germline CDR1 and CDR2: SGHNT and YYREEE (reference sequence). Here the CDR3 reads CASSLRGLNEQYF. The CDR3 nucleotides read TGTGCCAGCAGCTTGAGGGGGCTCAACGAGCAGTACTTC.

This clone has just a few counts. The rearrangement uses TRBV19 and TRBJ1-3; 9 bases line up with TRBD1. This CDR3 is built from 15 residues. J was trimmed by 6 bases and V by 7 bases; bases with no gene match: 10. Per germline, CDR1 LNHDA and CDR2 SQIVND (reference sequence). The CDR3 reads CASTRNRGPTNTIYF. The CDR3 bases are TGTGCCAGTACCCGAAACAGGGGGCCGACAAACACCATATATTTT.

The rearrangement uses TRBV6-5 and TRBJ2-7, with D possibly TRBD2 on 5 matching bases. The germline V gene has CDR1 MNHEY and CDR2 SVGAGI. The ends were cut back, 6 bases at V and 4 bases at J, with 7 bases in the middle. CDR3 size: 11 residues. DNA of the CDR3: TGTGCCAGCAGCGAGGGATACGAGCAGTACTTC. It encodes CASSEGYEQYF.

The V and J genes are TRBV7-9 and TRBJ2-2; D remains unclear. The CDR3 consists of 11 residues. Trimming pared 11 bases from V and 6 bases from J, leaving 10 bases between. Germline loops: CDR1 SEHNR, CDR2 FQNEAQ (reference sequence). The CDR3 region is CAVVAAGELFF. The CDR3 nucleotides are TGTGCCGTGGTCGCAGCCGGGGAGCTGTTTTTT.

The chain recombines TRBV18 with TRBJ2-7, with D perhaps TRBD2 (6 bases). The CDR3 is made up of 14 amino acids. The V end lost 2 bases, the J end lost 3 bases, and 11 bases lay between the germline ends. Germline CDR1 and CDR2: KGHSH and LQKENI. CDR3 DNA sequence: TGTGCCAGCTCACCAGAGGGACTCCTCTACGAGCAGTACTTC. As protein: CASSPEGLLYEQYF.

The chain recombines TRBV6-5 with TRBJ2-2; maybe TRBD2 (6 bases). The germline V and J ends were trimmed by 6 bases and 6 bases, with 8 bases remaining between them. Germline V gene lookup returns CDR1 MNHEY and CDR2 SVGAGI. The CDR3 sequence is 12 residues long. CDR3 in amino acids: CASRTGAGELFF. The DNA of the CDR3 is TGTGCCAGCAGGACGGGAGCCGGGGAGCTGTTTTTT.

The CDR3 DNA is TGTGCCAGCAGTCTCTCCGGGACAGGGGTAAATGAGCAGTTCTTC. It translates to CASSLSGTGVNEQFF. The V and J genes are TRBV28 and TRBJ2-1, with 10 bases fitting TRBD1. Germline assignment: CDR1 MDHEN and CDR2 SYDVKM. CDR3 length: 15 amino acids. V was pared by 5 bases and J by 7 bases, with 8 bases of the junction left unmatched.

This clone showed up just once. The chain has TRBV10-1 and TRBJ1-1, with D uncertain. CDR1 and CDR2 from the germline V gene are WNHNN and SYGVQD (reference sequence). V dropped 5 bases and J dropped 0 bases, with 10 bases sitting between them. This CDR3 has 14 residues. This CDR3 is CASSFAGLNTEAFF. In DNA form, the CDR3 reads TGCGCCAGCAGTTTCGCGGGGTTGAACACTGAAGCTTTCTTT.

V and J are TRBV7-2 and TRBJ2-1, with D tentatively TRBD2 (5 bases). The CDR3 runs 14 residues. V was trimmed by 4 bases and J by 8 bases, leaving 15 bases between them. Germline CDR1 is SGHTA and CDR2 is FQGNSA. DNA of the CDR3: TGTGCCAGCAGCTCGACCGGACTCGGCTATGAGCAGTTCTTC. Translated: CASSSTGLGYEQFF.

The chain employs TRBV5-1 and TRBJ2-7; 8 nucleotides match TRBD1. Losses at the gene ends were 3 bases for V and 2 bases for J; bases not matched to a gene: 4. The CDR3 is made up of 14 amino acids. The germline V gene encodes CDR1 SGHRS and CDR2 YFSETQ. CDR3 nucleotides: TGCGCCAGCAGCTCCCGGGACAGGACCTACGAGCAGTACTTC. Translated: CASSSRDRTYEQYF. Full variable domain (remainder filled in from reference TRBV5-1 and TRBJ2-7): KAGVTQTPRYLIKTRGQQVTLSCSPISGHRSVSWYQQTPGQGLQFLFEYFSETQRNKGNFPGRFSGRQFSNSRSEMNVSTLELGDSALYLCASSSRDRTYEQYFGPGTRLTVT.

CDR3 sequence reads: CASSSNNRGRWDEAFF. The CDR3 region has the DNA TGTGCCAGCAGTTCCAATAACAGGGGCCGGTGGGATGAAGCTTTCTTT. The genes are TRBV28 and TRBJ1-1; 7 bases align to TRBD1. V was pared by 4 bases and J by 7 bases, with 15 bases of the junction left unmatched. This CDR3 comprises 16 residues. Per germline, CDR1 MDHEN and CDR2 SYDVKM.

V gene TRBV12-5 combines with J gene TRBJ2-7; no clear D. Germline V gives CDR1 LGHNT, CDR2 FRNRAP. CDR3 length: 13 amino acids. V was shortened by 6 bases and J by 2 bases, with 11 bases between the two germline ends. CDR3 DNA sequence: TGTGCTAGTGGCCTTGACTCACCCTACGAGCAGTACTTC. This sequence encodes CASGLDSPYEQYF.

The rearrangement joins TRBV27 to TRBJ2-7; 7 positions agree with TRBD2. CDR3 length: 15 amino acids. Trimming cost V 3 bases and J 0 bases; bases outside gene matches: 5. Germline V gene data show CDR1 as MNHEY and CDR2 as SMNVEV (reference sequence). The CDR3 DNA follows: TGTGCCAGCAGTTTCCGACTAGCCCGCTCCTACGAGCAGTACTTC. It yields the protein CASSFRLARSYEQYF.

The chain combines TRBV9 with TRBJ2-2; 9 bases are a match to TRBD2. The CDR3 is 16 amino acids. The V segment lost 4 bases and the J segment 2 bases; nucleotides outside the gene matches: 6. From germline, CDR1 is SGDLS and CDR2 YYNGEE. In DNA, the CDR3 is TGTGCCAGCAGCCATTCTAGCGGGACTAACACCGGGGAGCTGTTTTTT. It encodes CASSHSSGTNTGELFF.

The J gene is TRBJ1-2, the V gene TRBV7-2; 11 nucleotides match TRBD1. J lost 4 bases, V lost 5 bases, and 6 bases had no gene match. The CDR3 runs to 15 residues. Germline-derived CDR1 and CDR2 are SGHTA and FQGNSA. CDR3 protein: CASSRGQGASYGYTF. The CDR3 region has the DNA TGTGCCAGCAGCCGAGGACAGGGGGCGAGCTATGGCTACACCTTC.

The V gene is TRBV11-2, the J gene TRBJ2-7; TRBD1 is a possible D gene (6 bases). CDR1 is SGHAT and CDR2 is FQNNGV in the germline V gene. CDR3 length equals 15 residues. With 0 bases removed from V and 1 base from J, the gap between germline ends came to 10 bases. This CDR3 is CASSLEGQGSYEQYF. In DNA, the CDR3 is TGTGCCAGCAGCTTAGAAGGGCAGGGGTCCTACGAGCAGTACTTC.

This chain connects TRBV21-1 to TRBJ2-7; no check of the table's D call, TRBD1, against the DNA was made. TRBV21-1 is a listed pseudogene. This CDR3 is built from 15 residues. CDR3 protein: CASSKEQGPDYEQYF. The CDR3 region has the DNA TGTGCCAGCAGCAAAGAACAGGGGCCCGACTACGAGCAGTACTTC.

The chain links TRBV7-3 to TRBJ2-5; TRBD1 matches 9 bases. The ends lost 2 bases at V and 4 bases at J; junction bases unmatched: 5. Germline V gene data show CDR1 as SGHTA and CDR2 as FQGTGA. The CDR3 runs 15 residues. The CDR3 loop is CASSLGGTGPETQYF. In DNA, the CDR3 is TGTGCCAGCAGCTTAGGCGGGACAGGGCCAGAGACCCAGTACTTC. The full variable domain, its missing parts supplied by reference TRBV7-3 and TRBJ2-5, is GAGVSQTPSNKVTEKGKYVELRCDPISGHTALYWYRQSLGQGPEFLIYFQGTGAADDSGLPNDRFFAVRPEGSVSTLKIQRTERGDSAVYLCASSLGGTGPETQYFGPGTRLLVL.